What follows are 8 T cell receptor beta chains derived from one specimen sequenced in a study of response to subunit inactivated influenza vaccine. Via MiXCR, TCRdb re-called the RT-PCR reads, giving one row per CDR3 protein. In the table there are fewer than 700,000 distinct CDR3 sequences, over 10% of which are singletons. The source was PBMCs from blood, collected about 40 days after vaccination. These receptors were obtained from a man aged 45-60 years who received an inactivated influenza vaccine.

This clonotype was seen a few times. The chain uses TRBV5-1 and TRBJ1-4; 7 nucleotides agree with TRBD1. The CDR3 runs to 15 residues. CDR1 is SGHRS, CDR2 YFSETQ, per germline. V dropped 0 bases and J dropped 2; count of bases not matched to a gene: 1. The CDR3 spells CASSLGGQTNEKLFF. CDR3 sequence (DNA): TGCGCCAGCAGCTTGGGGGGACAGACTAATGAAAAACTGTTTTTT.

The chain is built from TRBV28 and TRBJ1-3; D possibly corresponds to TRBD1 (5 bases). CDR3 length: 17 amino acids. Germline CDR1 reads MDHEN; CDR2 reads SYDVKM. Trimming left V 6 bases short and J 7 bases short, with 25 bases between. CDR3 DNA sequence: TGTGCCAGCAGCGTGGGGGGTCCTTCCCGGCTAGGGAACACCATATATTTT. Its protein product is CASSVGGPSRLGNTIYF.

This clonotype was picked up many times. The gene calls are TRBV2 and TRBJ1-5, with a weak D call TRBD1 (6 bases). CDR3 length: 14 residues. The V and J ends lost 1 base and 3 bases respectively, with 7 bases between them. The germline CDR1 and CDR2 sequences are SNHLY and FYNNEI. As DNA, the CDR3 is TGTGCCAGCAGTGAAGGGACAGTCAATCAGCCCCAGCATTTT. Its translation: CASSEGTVNQPQHF.

This clonotype was seen at least ten times. The chain recombines TRBV7-2 with TRBJ1-1; D is perhaps TRBD1 (5 bases). CDR3 length: 15 amino acids. V gave up 3 bases and J gave up 3 bases, with 14 bases separating them. Per germline, CDR1 SGHTA and CDR2 FQGNSA. CDR3 nucleotide sequence: TGTGCCAGCAGCTTGCTGGGGCAGGGCCACACTGAAGCTTTCTTT. Residues: CASSLLGQGHTEAFF.

This clonotype has more than one count but fewer than ten. The genes are TRBV5-1 and TRBJ1-4; D is uncertain. The CDR3 totals 12 residues. Per the germline V gene, CDR1 is SGHRS and CDR2 is YFSETQ. The ends were cut back, 0 bases at V and 6 bases at J, with 3 bases in the middle. Here the CDR3 DNA reads TGCGCCAGCAGCTTGGGGGATGAAAAACTGTTTTTT. The encoded protein is CASSLGDEKLFF.

This clonotype was counted between two and nine times. The chain has TRBV5-1 and TRBJ1-2; 9 bases map to TRBD1. Germline CDR1 SGHRS, CDR2 YFSETQ. The CDR3 runs 14 residues. V was pared by 4 bases and J by 5 bases, with 6 bases of the junction left unmatched. CDR3 nucleotides: TGCGCCAGCAGCGCAATGGGACAGGGATATGGCTACACCTTC. This sequence encodes CASSAMGQGYGYTF.

Judged by abundance, this clonotype is medium-sized (0.01 to 0.1%). The CDR3 bases are TGTGCCAGCAGTCAATGGATTTCCTACGAGCAGTACTTC. It yields the protein CASSQWISYEQYF. This chain joins TRBV4-2 and TRBJ2-7; no firm D call. CDR3 length equals 13 residues. CDR1 LGHNA and CDR2 YNFKEQ come from the germline V gene. The germline V and J ends were trimmed by 6 bases and 1 base, with 10 bases remaining between them.

This clonotype has ten or more counts. The V gene is TRBV7-2, the J gene TRBJ2-7; 8 nucleotides line up with TRBD1. The germline V gene encodes CDR1 SGHTA and CDR2 FQGNSA. The CDR3 spans 12 residues. The V segment lost 4 bases and the J segment 5 bases; nucleotides outside the gene matches: 1. CDR3 sequence: CASSSTGDEQYF. The CDR3 DNA reads as TGTGCCAGCAGCTCGACAGGGGACGAGCAGTACTTC. The full variable domain, its missing parts supplied by reference TRBV7-2 and TRBJ2-7, is GAGVSQSPSNKVTEKGKDVELRCDPISGHTALYWYRQSLGQGLEFLIYFQGNSAPDKSGLPSDRFSAERTGGSVSTLTIQRTQQEDSAVYLCASSSTGDEQYFGPGTRLTVT.